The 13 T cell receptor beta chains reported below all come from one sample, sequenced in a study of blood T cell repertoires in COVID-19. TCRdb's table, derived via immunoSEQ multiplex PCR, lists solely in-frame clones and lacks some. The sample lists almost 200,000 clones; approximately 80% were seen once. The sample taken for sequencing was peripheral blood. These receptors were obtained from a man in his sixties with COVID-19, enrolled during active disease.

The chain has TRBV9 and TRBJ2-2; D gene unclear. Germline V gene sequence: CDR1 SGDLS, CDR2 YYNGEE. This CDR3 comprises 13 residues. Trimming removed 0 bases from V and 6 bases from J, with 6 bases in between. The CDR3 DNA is TGTGCCAGCAGCGTAGGTAGTCCCGGGGAGCTGTTTTTT. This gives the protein CASSVGSPGELFF.

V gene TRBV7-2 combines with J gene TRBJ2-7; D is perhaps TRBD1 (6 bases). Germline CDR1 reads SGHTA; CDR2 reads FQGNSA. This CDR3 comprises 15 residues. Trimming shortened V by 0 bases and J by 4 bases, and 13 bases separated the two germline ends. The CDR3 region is CASSLAQGRGYEQYF. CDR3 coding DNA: TGTGCCAGCAGCTTAGCCCAGGGGCGCGGGTACGAGCAGTACTTC. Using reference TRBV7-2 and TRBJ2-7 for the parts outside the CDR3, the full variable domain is GAGVSQSPSNKVTEKGKDVELRCDPISGHTALYWYRQSLGQGLEFLIYFQGNSAPDKSGLPSDRFSAERTGGSVSTLTIQRTQQEDSAVYLCASSLAQGRGYEQYFGPGTRLTVT.

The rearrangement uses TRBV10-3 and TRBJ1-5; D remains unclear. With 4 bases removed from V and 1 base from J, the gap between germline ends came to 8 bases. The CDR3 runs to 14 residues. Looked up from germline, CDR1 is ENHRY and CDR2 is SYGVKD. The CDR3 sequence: CAISVQKSNQPQHF. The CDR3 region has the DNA TGTGCCATCAGTGTACAAAAAAGCAATCAGCCCCAGCATTTT.

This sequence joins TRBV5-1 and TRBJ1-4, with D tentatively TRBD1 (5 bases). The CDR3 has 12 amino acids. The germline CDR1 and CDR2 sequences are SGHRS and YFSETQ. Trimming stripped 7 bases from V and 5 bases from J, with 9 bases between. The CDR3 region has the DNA TGCGCCAGCCGGCAGGGAAATGAAAAACTGTTTTTT. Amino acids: CASRQGNEKLFF.

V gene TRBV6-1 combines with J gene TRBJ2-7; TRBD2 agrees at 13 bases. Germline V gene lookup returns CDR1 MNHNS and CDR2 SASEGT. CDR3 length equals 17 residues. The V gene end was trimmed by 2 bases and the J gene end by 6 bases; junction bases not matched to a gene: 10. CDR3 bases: TGTGCCAGCAGTGAACCGGGACTAGCGGGATTCCCCCTCGAGCAGTACTTC. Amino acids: CASSEPGLAGFPLEQYF.

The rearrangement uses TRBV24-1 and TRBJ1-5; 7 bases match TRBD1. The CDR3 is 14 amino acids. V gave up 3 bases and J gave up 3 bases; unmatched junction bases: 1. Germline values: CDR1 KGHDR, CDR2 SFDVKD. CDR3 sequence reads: CATSDGTVNQPQHF. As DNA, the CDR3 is TGTGCCACCAGTGATGGGACAGTCAATCAGCCCCAGCATTTT.

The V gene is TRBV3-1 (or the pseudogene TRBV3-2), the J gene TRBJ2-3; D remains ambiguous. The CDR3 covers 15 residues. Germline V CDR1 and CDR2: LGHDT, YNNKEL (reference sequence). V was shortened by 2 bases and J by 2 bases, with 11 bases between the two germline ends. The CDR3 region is CASSQPSLNTDTQYF. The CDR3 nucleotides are TGTGCCAGCAGCCAACCCTCCCTTAACACAGATACGCAGTATTTT.

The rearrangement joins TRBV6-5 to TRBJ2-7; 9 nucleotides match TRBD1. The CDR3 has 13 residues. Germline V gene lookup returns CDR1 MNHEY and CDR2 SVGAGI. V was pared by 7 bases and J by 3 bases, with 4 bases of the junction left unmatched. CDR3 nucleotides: TGTGCCAGCAAGGGGACAGGGAGCTACGAGCAGTACTTC. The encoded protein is CASKGTGSYEQYF.

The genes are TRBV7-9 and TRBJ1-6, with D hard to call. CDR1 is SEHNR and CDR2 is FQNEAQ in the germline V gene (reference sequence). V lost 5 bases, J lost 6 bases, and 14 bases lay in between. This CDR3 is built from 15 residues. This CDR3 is CASSGRVPFNSPLHF. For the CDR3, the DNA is TGTGCCAGCAGCGGGAGGGTCCCTTTTAATTCACCCCTCCACTTT.

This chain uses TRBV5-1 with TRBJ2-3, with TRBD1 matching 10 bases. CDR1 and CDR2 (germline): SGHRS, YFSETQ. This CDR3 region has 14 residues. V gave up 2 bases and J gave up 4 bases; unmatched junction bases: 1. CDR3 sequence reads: CASSFGQGADTQYF. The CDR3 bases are TGCGCCAGCAGCTTTGGACAGGGGGCAGATACGCAGTATTTT.

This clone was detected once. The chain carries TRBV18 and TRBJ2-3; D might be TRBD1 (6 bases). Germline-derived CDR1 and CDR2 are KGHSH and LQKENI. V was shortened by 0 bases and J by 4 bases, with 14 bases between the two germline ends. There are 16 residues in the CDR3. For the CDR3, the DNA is TGTGCCAGCTCACCACCCGGAAAGGGGGTGGCAGATACGCAGTATTTT. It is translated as CASSPPGKGVADTQYF.

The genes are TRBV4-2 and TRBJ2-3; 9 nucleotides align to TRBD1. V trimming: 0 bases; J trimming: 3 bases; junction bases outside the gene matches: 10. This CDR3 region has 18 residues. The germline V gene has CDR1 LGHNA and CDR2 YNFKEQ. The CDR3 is CASSQEFRTGVGTDTQYF. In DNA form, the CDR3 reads TGTGCCAGCAGCCAAGAGTTTAGGACAGGGGTAGGGACAGATACGCAGTATTTT.

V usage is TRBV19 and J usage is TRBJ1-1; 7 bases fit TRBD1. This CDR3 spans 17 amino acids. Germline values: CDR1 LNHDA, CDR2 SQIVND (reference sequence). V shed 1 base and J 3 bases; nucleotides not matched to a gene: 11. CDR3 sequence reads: CASSIGGRGGFDTEAFF. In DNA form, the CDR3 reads TGTGCCAGTAGTATAGGAGGGAGAGGGGGCTTTGACACTGAAGCTTTCTTT.